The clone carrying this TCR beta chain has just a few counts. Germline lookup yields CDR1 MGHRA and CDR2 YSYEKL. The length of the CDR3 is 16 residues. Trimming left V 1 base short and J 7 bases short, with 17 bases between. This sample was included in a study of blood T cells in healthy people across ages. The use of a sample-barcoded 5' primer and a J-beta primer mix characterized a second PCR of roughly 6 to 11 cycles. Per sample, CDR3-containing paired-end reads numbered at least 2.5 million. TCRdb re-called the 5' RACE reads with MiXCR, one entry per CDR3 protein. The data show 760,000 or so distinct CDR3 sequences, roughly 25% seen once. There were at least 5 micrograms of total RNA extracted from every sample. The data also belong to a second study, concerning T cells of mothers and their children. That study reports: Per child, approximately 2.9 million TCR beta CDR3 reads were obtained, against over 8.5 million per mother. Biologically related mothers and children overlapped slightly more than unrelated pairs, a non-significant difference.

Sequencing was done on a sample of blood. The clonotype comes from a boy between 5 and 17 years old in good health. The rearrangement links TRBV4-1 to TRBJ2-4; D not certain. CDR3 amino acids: CASSQAAYPSANIQYF. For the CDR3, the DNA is TGCGCCAGCAGCCAAGCGGCCTACCCAAGCGCGAACATTCAGTACTTC.